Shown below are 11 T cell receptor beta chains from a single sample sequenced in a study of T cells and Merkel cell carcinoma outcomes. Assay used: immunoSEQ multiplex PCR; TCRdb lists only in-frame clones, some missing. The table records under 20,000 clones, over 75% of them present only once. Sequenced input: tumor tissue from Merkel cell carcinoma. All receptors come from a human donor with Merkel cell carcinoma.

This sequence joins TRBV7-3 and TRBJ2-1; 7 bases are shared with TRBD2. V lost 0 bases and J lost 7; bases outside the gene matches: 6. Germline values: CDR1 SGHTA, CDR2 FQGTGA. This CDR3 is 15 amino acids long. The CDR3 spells CASSLTVAAGNEQFF. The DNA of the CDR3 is TGTGCCAGCAGCTTAACGGTGGCAGCGGGAAATGAGCAGTTCTTC.

The DNA for the CDR3 is TGTGCCAGCAGCGGGGACCTTAATGAAAAACTGTTTTTT. Encoded protein: CASSGDLNEKLFF. The V and J genes are TRBV6-1 and TRBJ1-4; tentatively, D is TRBD1 (5 bases). V lost 6 bases and J 4 bases, leaving 9 bases between the germline ends. The CDR3 sequence is 13 residues long. Looked up from germline, CDR1 is MNHNS and CDR2 is SASEGT.

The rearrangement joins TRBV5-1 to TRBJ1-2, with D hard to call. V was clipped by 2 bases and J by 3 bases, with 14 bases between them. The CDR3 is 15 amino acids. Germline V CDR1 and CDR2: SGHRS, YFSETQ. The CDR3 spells CASSLDPGSYYGYTF. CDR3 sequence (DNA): TGCGCCAGCAGCTTAGACCCGGGCTCCTACTATGGCTACACCTTC.

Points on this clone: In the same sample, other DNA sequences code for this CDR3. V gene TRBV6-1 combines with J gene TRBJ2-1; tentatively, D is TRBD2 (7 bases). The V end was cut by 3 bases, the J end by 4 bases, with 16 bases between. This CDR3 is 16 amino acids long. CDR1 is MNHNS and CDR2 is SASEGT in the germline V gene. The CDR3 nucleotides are TGTGCCAGCAGTGACCGAGGGGGGGCGTCTTACAATGAGCAGTTCTTC. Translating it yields CASSDRGGASYNEQFF.

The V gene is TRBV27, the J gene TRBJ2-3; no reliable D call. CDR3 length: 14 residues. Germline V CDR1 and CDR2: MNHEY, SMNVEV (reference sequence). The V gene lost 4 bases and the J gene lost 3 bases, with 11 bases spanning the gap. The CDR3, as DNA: TGTGCCAGCAGTTACCTGCCACAGACAGATACGCAGTATTTT. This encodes CASSYLPQTDTQYF.

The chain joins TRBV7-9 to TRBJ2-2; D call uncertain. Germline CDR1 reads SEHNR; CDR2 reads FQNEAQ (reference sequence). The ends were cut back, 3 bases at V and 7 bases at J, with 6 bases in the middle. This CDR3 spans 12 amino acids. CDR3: CASSFRFGELFF. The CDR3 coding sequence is TGTGCCAGCAGCTTCCGCTTCGGGGAGCTGTTTTTT. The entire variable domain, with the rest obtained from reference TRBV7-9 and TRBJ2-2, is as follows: DTGVSQNPRHKITKRGQNVTFRCDPISEHNRLYWYRQTLGQGPEFLTYFQNEAQLEKSRLLSDRFSAERPKGSFSTLEIQRTEQGDSAMYLCASSFRFGELFFGEGSRLTVL.

The CDR3: CSVGDSTRATF. Here the CDR3 DNA reads TGCAGCGTTGGGGACTCTACCCGGGCTACCTTC. V is TRBV29-1 and J is TRBJ1-2; maybe TRBD1 (5 bases). Trimming cost V 4 bases and J 14 bases, with 17 bases left between them. CDR1 and CDR2 from the germline V gene are SQVTM and ANQGSEA. The CDR3 is 11 amino acids.

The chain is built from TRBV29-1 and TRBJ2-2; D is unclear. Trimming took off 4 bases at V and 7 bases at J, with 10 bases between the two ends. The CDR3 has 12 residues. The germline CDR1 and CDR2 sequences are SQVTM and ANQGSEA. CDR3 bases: TGCAGCGTTGTAAAAATGGGCGGGGAGCTGTTTTTT. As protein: CSVVKMGGELFF.

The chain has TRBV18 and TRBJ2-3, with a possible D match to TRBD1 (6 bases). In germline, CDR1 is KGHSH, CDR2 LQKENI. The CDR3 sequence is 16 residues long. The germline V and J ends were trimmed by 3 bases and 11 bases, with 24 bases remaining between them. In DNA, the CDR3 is TGTGCCAGCTCACCCTCACAGGGTCTAATAGATACGCGGCAGTATTTT. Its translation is CASSPSQGLIDTRQYF.

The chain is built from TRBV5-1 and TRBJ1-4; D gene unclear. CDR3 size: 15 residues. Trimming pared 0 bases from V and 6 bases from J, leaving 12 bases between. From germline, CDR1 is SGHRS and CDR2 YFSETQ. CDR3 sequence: CASSLEFGRDEKLFF. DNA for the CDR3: TGCGCCAGCAGCTTGGAATTCGGACGGGATGAAAAACTGTTTTTT.

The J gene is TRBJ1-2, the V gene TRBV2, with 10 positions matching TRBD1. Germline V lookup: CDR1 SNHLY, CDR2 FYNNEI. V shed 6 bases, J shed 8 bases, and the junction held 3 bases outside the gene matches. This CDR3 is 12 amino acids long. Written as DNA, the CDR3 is TGTGCCAGCAGGACAGGGGGCTGGGGCTACACCTTC. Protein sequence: CASRTGGWGYTF.